The rows below give T cell receptor beta chains drawn from one sample of a study of blood T cell repertoires in COVID-19. TCRdb keeps only in-frame clones here, not all; method: immunoSEQ multiplex PCR. This sample has roughly 420,000 clones, with around 89% found just once. Sequences were obtained from PBMCs or T cells enriched from blood (not recorded which). These receptor sequences come from a woman aged 30 to 39 with acute COVID-19. CDR3s include the opening cysteine and the closing phenylalanine or tryptophan. D genes are given only for firm matches. Clone sizes are given selectively: once, few, many, or a class where the clone is expanded.

j_call	v_call	d_call	clone_size	cdr3_aa	cdr3_nt
TRBJ2-5	TRBV9	TRBD2	.	CASSERGIGETQYF	TGTGCCAGCAGCGAGCGGGGGATTGGAGAGACCCAGTACTTC
TRBJ1-2	TRBV30	TRBD1	.	CAWSARDRIYGYTF	TGTGCCTGGAGTGCGAGGGACAGGATCTATGGCTACACCTTC
TRBJ2-7	TRBV11-2	.	once	CASSQGRVYEQYF	TGTGCCAGCAGCCAGGGCAGGGTCTACGAGCAGTACTTC
TRBJ1-1	TRBV12-3/TRBV12-4	.	.	CASSLATGEAFF	TGTGCCAGCAGTTTAGCGACAGGTGAAGCTTTCTTT
TRBJ1-3	TRBV6-2/TRBV6-3	.	few	CASSYARESGNTIYF	TGTGCCAGCAGTTACGCCCGGGAATCTGGAAACACCATATATTTT
TRBJ1-3	TRBV7-9	.	.	CASSRGTGLSSGNTIYF	TGTGCCAGCAGTCGAGGTACAGGGCTGAGCTCTGGAAACACCATATATTTT
TRBJ2-7	TRBV19	TRBD1	.	CASSIDLQGAYSYEQYF	TGTGCCAGTAGTATAGATCTTCAGGGGGCTTACTCCTACGAGCAGTACTTC
TRBJ1-2	TRBV5-1	TRBD1	.	CASNPDRNYGYTF	TGCGCCAGCAACCCGGACAGGAACTATGGCTACACCTTC
TRBJ1-1	TRBV19	.	.	CASSIGLGGIDEAFF	TGTGCCAGTAGTATAGGTCTCGGGGGAATAGATGAAGCTTTCTTT
TRBJ2-1	TRBV7-9	.	.	CASSPRGGSFGDEQFF	TGTGCCAGCAGCCCTCGCGGAGGGTCCTTCGGGGATGAGCAGTTCTTC
TRBJ1-3	TRBV30	.	.	CAWSSPGAPSGNTIYF	TGTGCCTGGAGCTCGCCCGGAGCCCCCTCTGGAAACACCATATATTTT
TRBJ2-2	TRBV20-1	TRBD2	.	CSASPTWVAGGKGAGELFF	TGCAGTGCTAGTCCTACCTGGGTAGCGGGGGGAAAAGGGGCCGGGGAGCTGTTTTTT
TRBJ2-2	TRBV5-1	TRBD1	.	CASSRGQGSGELFF	TGCGCCAGCAGCAGGGGACAGGGCAGCGGGGAGCTGTTTTTT
TRBJ2-5	TRBV12-5	.	.	CASGFRGEGEETQYF	TGTGCTAGTGGTTTCCGGGGGGAGGGGGAAGAGACCCAGTACTTC
TRBJ2-1	TRBV7-2	.	.	CASSQDLRVNNEQFF	TGTGCCAGCAGCCAGGACTTGAGGGTAAACAATGAGCAGTTCTTC
TRBJ2-7	TRBV6-5	.	.	CASSYSQANSYEQYF	TGTGCCAGCAGTTACAGTCAGGCCAACTCCTACGAGCAGTACTTC
TRBJ2-1	TRBV5-8	.	.	CANLDTQYEQFF	TGTGCCAACTTGGACACTCAGTATGAGCAGTTCTTC
TRBJ1-2	TRBV5-6	TRBD1	.	CASSIAGDRVYYYGYTF	TGTGCCAGCAGCATAGCCGGCGACAGGGTGTATTACTATGGCTACACCTTC
TRBJ2-5	TRBV7-9	.	.	CASSVDSGDQETQYF	TGTGCCAGCAGCGTGGACAGTGGGGATCAAGAGACCCAGTACTTC
TRBJ2-7	TRBV27	.	once	CASSTFSRGPYEQYF	TGTGCCAGCAGTACCTTCTCCAGGGGCCCCTACGAGCAGTACTTC
TRBJ2-7	TRBV19	TRBD1	.	CASSVTGTGLRSEQYF	TGTGCCAGTAGTGTAACCGGGACAGGTTTACGTTCCGAGCAGTACTTC
TRBJ2-7	TRBV7-9	.	.	CASIPMGVAYEQYF	TGTGCCAGCATACCGATGGGAGTGGCCTACGAGCAGTACTTC
TRBJ1-6	TRBV4-1	TRBD1	.	CASSRPGQGGSPLHF	TGCGCCAGCAGCCGCCCGGGACAGGGGGGTTCACCCCTCCACTTT
TRBJ1-4	TRBV28	.	.	CASSFSPRRVGEKLFF	TGTGCCAGCAGTTTTTCCCCCCGCAGGGTTGGTGAAAAACTGTTTTTT
TRBJ1-6	TRBV29-1	TRBD1	.	CSTRQGLESPLHF	TGCAGCACCAGACAGGGATTAGAGTCACCCCTCCACTTT
TRBJ2-1	TRBV9	.	.	CASSVAGIGRDEQFF	TGTGCCAGCAGCGTAGCTGGTATCGGGAGAGACGAGCAGTTCTTC
TRBJ1-1	TRBV13	.	.	CASRLERENTEAFF	TGTGCCAGCAGACTAGAGAGGGAGAACACTGAAGCTTTCTTT
TRBJ1-1	TRBV18	.	.	CASSPGGRNTEAFF	TGTGCCAGCTCACCCGGGGGGAGGAACACTGAAGCTTTCTTT
TRBJ2-6	TRBV4-2	.	.	CASSQQRGRGSSGANVLTF	TGTGCCAGCAGCCAACAAAGGGGCAGGGGAAGCTCTGGGGCCAACGTCCTGACTTTC
TRBJ1-1	TRBV5-1	.	.	CASSWTGQTEAFF	TGCGCCAGCAGCTGGACCGGACAGACTGAAGCTTTCTTT
TRBJ2-6	TRBV18	.	.	CASSPVGGPYSQALTF	TGTGCCAGCTCACCCGTCGGCGGGCCGTATTCTCAGGCCCTGACTTTC
TRBJ1-3	TRBV19	.	.	CASSTLRQAYSGNTIYF	TGTGCCAGTAGTACCCTCAGACAGGCCTACTCTGGAAACACCATATATTTT
TRBJ2-7	TRBV19	.	.	CASKAGNEQYF	TGTGCCAGTAAGGCAGGGAACGAGCAGTACTTC
TRBJ2-7	TRBV15	TRBD2	.	CATSQTFGLAGGRTYEQYF	TGTGCCACCAGCCAAACTTTCGGACTAGCGGGGGGCCGGACCTACGAGCAGTACTTC
TRBJ1-6	TRBV30	.	.	CAWSTRNSPLHF	TGTGCCTGGAGCACGAGGAATTCACCCCTCCACTTT
TRBJ1-1	TRBV29-1	.	.	CSVGGFRGENEAFF	TGCAGCGTTGGAGGATTCCGGGGGGAAAACGAAGCTTTCTTT
TRBJ2-3	TRBV3-1/TRBV3-2	TRBD2	.	CASSPRGGSTDTQYF	TGTGCCAGCAGCCCACGGGGGGGTAGCACAGATACGCAGTATTTT